Reported below is one T cell receptor beta chain. The CDR3 runs 13 residues. Germline V gene sequence: CDR1 MNHEY, CDR2 SVGAGI. Losses at the gene ends were 2 bases for V and 13 bases for J; bases not matched to a gene: 10. Original analysis: Cell counts per sample came from amplifying reference gene primers. Sequencing used immunoSEQ multiplex PCR; TCRdb keeps in-frame clones, though not all of them. V and J calls and clone size are copied from that table; D and trimming were computed from the DNA. This sample has some 40,000 clones; roughly 90% occur once, and the top ten carry about 31%. This record comes from a study of blood T cell repertoires in COVID-19. As for the study in general: The United States, Italy and Spain supplied acute and convalescent COVID-19 samples. T cells, B-cell-depleted T cells, or PBMCs supplied cDNA or gDNA.

The chain carries TRBV6-5 and TRBJ2-5, with TRBD1 matching 7 bases. The source material was peripheral blood. The sequence was obtained from an older man with active COVID-19. In nucleotides, the CDR3 is TGTGCCAGCAGTTACACCAGACAGGGTCTAAGGTACTTC. Protein product: CASSYTRQGLRYF.